This TCR beta chain was recovered during a study of shared clonotypes between healthy human individuals. V was pared by 4 bases and J by 10 bases, with 15 bases between. The germline V gene has CDR1 SGHTS and CDR2 YDEGEE. This CDR3 contains 14 residues. Repertoires were generated with immunoSEQ multiplex PCR, while TCRdb's copy carries only in-frame clones and drops some. This table has roughly 1 million clones, more than 65% appearing once. This clone has more than one count but fewer than ten. The antigen is undetermined. Study-level findings and limits: Estimated richness values were generally larger in naive subsets than in memory subsets. Only a few donors were included, so the genetic and exposure-history diversity represented was limited.

This TCR was sampled from a man younger than 30 in good health. This sequence joins TRBV5-8 and TRBJ1-6; no clear D gene. Specimen: memory CD4+ T cells sorted from blood. This sample's subset: CD45RA-negative fraction. CDR3 sequence reads: CASSPRTDLSPLHF. CDR3 nucleotide sequence: TGTGCCAGCAGCCCTCGGACCGACCTCTCACCCCTCCACTTT.